A single sample gave rise to the 29 T cell receptor beta chains below, sequenced in a study of control samples from healthy donors and cancer patients. Sequencing was performed with immunoSEQ multiplex PCR; in TCRdb, only in-frame clones are kept and a portion is missing. The data show around 120,000 clones, over 75% seen once. Sequencing used blood. The receptors were gathered from a man in his forties or fifties in good health.

This clone was detected once. The gene calls are TRBV7-2 and TRBJ2-7, with D perhaps matching TRBD1 (6 bases). The V end lost 0 bases, the J end lost 3 bases, and 9 bases lay between the germline ends. Germline assignment: CDR1 SGHTA and CDR2 FQGNSA. The CDR3 has 14 amino acids. CDR3 amino acids: CASSLAGALYEQYF. The CDR3 bases are TGTGCCAGCAGCTTAGCGGGGGCCCTCTACGAGCAGTACTTC.

The chain recombines TRBV7-2 with TRBJ2-1; maybe TRBD1 (5 bases). Germline CDR1 reads SGHTA; CDR2 reads FQGNSA. This CDR3 contains 14 residues. V dropped 3 bases and J dropped 0 bases, with 6 bases sitting between them. CDR3 DNA sequence: TGTGCCAGCAGCTTCAGGGCCTCCTACAATGAGCAGTTCTTC. This encodes CASSFRASYNEQFF.

The chain couples TRBV24-1 to TRBJ2-6; 9 bases agree with TRBD1. The germline gives CDR1 KGHDR, CDR2 SFDVKD. With 4 bases clipped from V and 0 bases from J, the junction kept 6 bases outside the gene matches. The CDR3 spans 18 residues. CDR3 sequence reads: CATSEPGTGPSGANVLTF. The CDR3 DNA reads TGTGCCACCAGTGAACCCGGGACAGGGCCCTCTGGGGCCAACGTCCTGACTTTC.

V is TRBV7-2 and J is TRBJ2-6, with D perhaps matching TRBD2 (5 bases). This CDR3 is 16 amino acids long. Trimming removed 5 bases at V and 0 bases at J, with 11 bases between. Germline lookup yields CDR1 SGHTA and CDR2 FQGNSA. CDR3 sequence (DNA): TGTGCCAGCAGCGGAGGACGGCTCTCTGGGGCCAACGTCCTGACTTTC. Residues: CASSGGRLSGANVLTF. Full variable domain (outside the CDR3, taken from reference TRBV7-2 and TRBJ2-6): GAGVSQSPSNKVTEKGKDVELRCDPISGHTALYWYRQSLGQGLEFLIYFQGNSAPDKSGLPSDRFSAERTGGSVSTLTIQRTQQEDSAVYLCASSGGRLSGANVLTFGAGSRLTVL.

The chain couples TRBV7-2 to TRBJ2-3; D possibly corresponds to TRBD2 (6 bases). The V gene's germline CDR1 is SGHTA and CDR2 FQGNSA. The length of the CDR3 is 16 residues. Trimming took 2 bases from V and 2 from J, leaving 14 bases between them. The CDR3 coding sequence is TGTGCCAGCAGCTTAATGGGCGCGGGGACCACAGATACGCAGTATTTT. Translation: CASSLMGAGTTDTQYF.

The chain carries TRBV7-6 and TRBJ1-4, with D tentatively TRBD1 (6 bases). Germline V gives CDR1 SGHVS, CDR2 FNYEAQ. V gave up 5 bases and J gave up 7 bases, with 26 bases separating them. This CDR3 region has 18 residues. This CDR3 reads CASSPDQRRRTDFEKLFF. For the CDR3, the DNA is TGTGCCAGCAGCCCGGATCAAAGACGCCGGACAGATTTTGAAAAACTGTTTTTT.

The genes are TRBV7-6 and TRBJ2-5; 7 nucleotides line up with TRBD1. Per germline, CDR1 SGHVS and CDR2 FNYEAQ. Germline trimming cut 4 bases from V and 2 bases from J; bases unmatched to any gene: 4. The CDR3 covers 14 residues. The CDR3 nucleotides are TGTGCCAGCAGCTCCAGGGGACAGCAAGAGACCCAGTACTTC. This sequence encodes CASSSRGQQETQYF.

The chain uses TRBV24-1 and TRBJ2-5; 8 bases are shared with TRBD2. Germline V gives CDR1 KGHDR, CDR2 SFDVKD. The CDR3 totals 15 residues. The V gene end was trimmed by 3 bases and the J gene end by 4 bases; junction bases not matched to a gene: 6. CDR3 amino acids: CATSDPRGGAETQYF. The CDR3, as DNA: TGTGCCACCAGTGATCCCCGGGGGGGCGCAGAGACCCAGTACTTC.

Comments on this clone: Within the sample, other DNA sequences also encode this same CDR3. The V call is TRBV12-3 or TRBV12-4, the J call TRBJ2-5, with TRBD2 matching over 8 bases. V lost 5 bases and J lost 5; bases outside the gene matches: 1. This CDR3 contains 12 residues. The CDR3 DNA reads as TGTGCCAGCAGTCGGGGGGGGGAGACCCAGTACTTC. Translated, it gives CASSRGGETQYF.

The chain uses TRBV7-9 and TRBJ2-7; D unresolved. The better agreement between TRBJ2-1 and the DNA end casts doubt on the J call. The CDR3 spans 14 residues. CDR1 SEHNR and CDR2 FQNEAQ come from the germline V gene (reference sequence). DNA for the CDR3: TGTGCCATGAACTCGGAAAGCTCCTACAATGAGCAGTTCTTC. Encoded protein: CAMNSESSYNEQFF.

This rearrangement joins TRBV2 to TRBJ1-4; D gene unclear. This CDR3 has 13 amino acids. Germline V gene lookup returns CDR1 SNHLY and CDR2 FYNNEI. V shed 4 bases and J shed 4 bases, with 7 bases lying between them. CDR3 amino acids: CASSADHNEKLFF. CDR3 nucleotide sequence: TGTGCCAGCAGTGCAGACCATAATGAAAAACTGTTTTTT.

The chain couples TRBV6-4 to TRBJ1-5, with TRBD1 as a possible D gene (6 bases). Trimming stripped 5 bases from V and 4 bases from J, with 9 bases between. The CDR3 is 13 residues long. Germline loops: CDR1 MRHNA, CDR2 SNTAGT. CDR3 in amino acids: CASSQDRNQPQHF. CDR3 sequence (DNA): TGTGCCAGCAGTCAGGACAGAAATCAGCCCCAGCATTTT.

The count of this clone is one. This rearrangement joins TRBV19 to TRBJ2-5, with unresolved D. Germline V gene sequence: CDR1 LNHDA, CDR2 SQIVND (reference sequence). Trimming stripped 8 bases from V and 2 bases from J, with 12 bases between. The CDR3 sequence is 13 residues long. The CDR3: CASAPLGQETQYF. The DNA for the CDR3 is TGTGCCAGTGCACCCTTGGGTCAAGAGACCCAGTACTTC.

The rearrangement uses TRBV19 and TRBJ2-5; D not resolved. The germline V gene encodes CDR1 LNHDA and CDR2 SQIVND (reference sequence). The CDR3 consists of 13 residues. Trimming left V 6 bases short and J 2 bases short, with 10 bases between. CDR3 nucleotides: TGTGCCAGTAGCAGCGCGGATCAAGAGACCCAGTACTTC. It translates to CASSSADQETQYF.

CDR3 DNA: TGTGCCAGCAGCTTAGCCAGAGGTGGAAACACCATATATTTT. It specifies CASSLARGGNTIYF. V gene TRBV7-2 combines with J gene TRBJ1-3; unclear D gene. The length of the CDR3 is 14 residues. Trimming pared 0 bases from V and 3 bases from J, leaving 6 bases between. Germline CDR1 reads SGHTA; CDR2 reads FQGNSA.

The chain has TRBV10-2 and TRBJ2-7, with a tentative D call TRBD1 (6 bases). V was trimmed by 4 bases and J by 0 bases, leaving 13 bases between them. CDR1 and CDR2 (germline): WSHSY, SAAADI. The CDR3 consists of 15 residues. CDR3 coding DNA: TGCGCCAGCAGTGGGAGACAGGTAACCTCCTACGAGCAGTACTTC. This gives the protein CASSGRQVTSYEQYF.

The genes are TRBV5-1 and TRBJ2-1, with TRBD2 as a possible D gene (6 bases). The germline V and J ends were trimmed by 0 bases and 5 bases, with 18 bases remaining between them. The CDR3 contains 17 residues. The germline V gene encodes CDR1 SGHRS and CDR2 YFSETQ. CDR3 in amino acids: CASSLARSGRTNNEQFF. The CDR3 nucleotides are TGCGCCAGCAGCTTGGCTCGGTCGGGGAGGACCAACAATGAGCAGTTCTTC.

This rearrangement joins TRBV6-5 to TRBJ2-2, with TRBD2 matching 10 bases. Germline assignment: CDR1 MNHEY and CDR2 SVGAGI. This CDR3 comprises 15 residues. V lost 6 bases to trimming and J lost 2 bases; unmatched junction nucleotides: 3. The CDR3 sequence: CASRIAGGNTGELFF. The CDR3, as DNA: TGTGCCAGCAGAATAGCGGGGGGAAACACCGGGGAGCTGTTTTTT.

The chain uses TRBV7-7 and TRBJ2-7; 9 bases are shared with TRBD1. The CDR3 length is 14 residues. The V gene's germline CDR1 is SSHAT and CDR2 FNYEAQ (reference sequence). V shed 5 bases, J shed 1 base, and the junction held 3 bases outside the gene matches. In nucleotides, the CDR3 is TGTGCCAGCAGCGCCGGGACAGGGTCCTACGAGCAGTACTTC. Its protein is CASSAGTGSYEQYF.

CDR3 sequence (DNA): TGTGCCAGCAGTGAACCCCCAGGGGGAGGCACCGGGGAGCTGTTTTTT. It encodes CASSEPPGGGTGELFF. The chain has TRBV6-1 and TRBJ2-2; a weak D match, TRBD1 (7 bases). Germline assignment: CDR1 MNHNS and CDR2 SASEGT. There are 16 residues in the CDR3. V was trimmed by 2 bases and J by 4 bases, leaving 14 bases between them.

This rearrangement joins TRBV12-3 or TRBV12-4 to TRBJ1-2, with no clear D. CDR3 size: 12 residues. V shed 6 bases and J shed 8 bases, with 13 bases lying between them. CDR3 in amino acids: CASSYRTRGYTF. The CDR3 nucleotides are TGTGCCAGCAGCTACCGGACGAGGGGCTACACCTTC.

The chain joins TRBV11-3 to TRBJ1-3; 8 bases map to TRBD1. The CDR3 is 15 amino acids. Germline CDR1 SGHNT, CDR2 YENEEA. V was pared by 5 bases and J by 2 bases, with 5 bases of the junction left unmatched. Here the CDR3 DNA reads TGTGCCAGCAGCCTACAGGGGGGAGCTGGAAACACCATATATTTT. Its translation: CASSLQGGAGNTIYF.

The chain couples TRBV5-3 to TRBJ2-2; D remains unclear. TRBV5-3 is recorded as an ORF, its role being uncertain. V was pared by 0 bases and J by 4 bases, with 4 bases between. The CDR3 loop spans 13 amino acids. The CDR3 DNA reads as TGTGCCAGAAGCTTGGGTCTCACCGGGGAGCTGTTTTTT. It specifies CARSLGLTGELFF.

The chain joins TRBV4-1 to TRBJ2-2, with D unresolved. The CDR3 sequence is 15 residues long. CDR1 is MGHRA, CDR2 YSYEKL, per germline. V was cut by 4 bases and J by 1 base, with 10 bases left in between. CDR3 protein: CASSPILKNTGELFF. The CDR3 region has the DNA TGCGCCAGCAGCCCCATATTAAAGAACACCGGGGAGCTGTTTTTT.

This chain uses TRBV6-6 with TRBJ2-4; TRBD1 might be the D (5 bases). Trimming took off 0 bases at V and 7 bases at J, with 7 bases between the two ends. The CDR3 totals 13 residues. The germline V gene has CDR1 MNHNY and CDR2 SVGAGI (reference sequence). CDR3 DNA: TGTGCCAGCAGTTACTCCCGACAGAACATTCAGTACTTC. Translation: CASSYSRQNIQYF.

The J gene is TRBJ2-5, the V gene TRBV11-3; 12 bases map to TRBD2. Germline V lookup: CDR1 SGHNT, CDR2 YENEEA. With V trimmed by 5 bases and J by 1 base, 2 bases remained unmatched. There are 15 residues in the CDR3. The CDR3 sequence: CASSTSGGPQETQYF. CDR3 bases: TGTGCCAGCAGCACTAGCGGGGGGCCCCAAGAGACCCAGTACTTC.

This clone was detected a few times. The chain combines TRBV7-9 with TRBJ2-2, with a tentative D call TRBD1 (6 bases). The V gene's germline CDR1 is SEHNR and CDR2 FQNEAQ (reference sequence). This CDR3 region has 16 residues. Trimming took off 6 bases at V and 5 bases at J, with 19 bases between the two ends. CDR3 sequence: CASSPRGSEGTGELFF. The CDR3, as DNA: TGTGCCAGCAGTCCTAGGGGGAGTGAAGGAACCGGGGAGCTGTTTTTT.

The chain carries TRBV25-1 and TRBJ2-3; no definite D call. This CDR3 comprises 16 residues. In germline, CDR1 is MGHDK, CDR2 SYGVNS. V was shortened by 4 bases and J by 4 bases, with 18 bases between the two germline ends. The CDR3 spells CASSGSSWVYPDTQYF. In DNA, the CDR3 is TGTGCCAGCAGTGGATCGTCCTGGGTGTATCCAGATACGCAGTATTTT.

The genes are TRBV6-5 and TRBJ2-7; no firm D call. Germline CDR1 reads MNHEY; CDR2 reads SVGAGI. V dropped 5 bases and J dropped 4 bases, with 15 bases sitting between them. The CDR3 covers 14 residues. CDR3 sequence (DNA): TGTGCCAGCAGTACCCCGGGCAGAGGTTACGAGCAGTACTTC. It yields the protein CASSTPGRGYEQYF.